Below, 9 T cell receptor beta chains from the same sample are listed, as sequenced in a study of T-cell memory formation after mild COVID-19. In TCRdb, the 5' RACE reads were re-called with MiXCR into one record per CDR3 protein. The sample comprises under 650,000 distinct CDR3 sequences, 18% of which are singletons, and around 12% rests with the top ten. Sequencing was performed on PBMCs or a T cell subset sorted from them (not recorded which). The receptor source for this set is an adult woman who had mild COVID-19 (a few samples of this study predate the infection). Cell type and time point are not known.

The chain uses TRBV24-1 and TRBJ2-5; 7 bases are a match to TRBD1. CDR3 length equals 19 residues. CDR1 is KGHDR, CDR2 SFDVKD, per germline. V shed 3 bases, J shed 2 bases, and the junction held 17 bases outside the gene matches. The CDR3 nucleotides read TGTGCCACCAGTGATCGAGCGGCCTTGACGGACAGGCGACAAGAGACCCAGTACTTC. Its translation: CATSDRAALTDRRQETQYF.

The chain joins TRBV15 to TRBJ2-3; D is ambiguous. From germline, CDR1 is LNHNV and CDR2 YYDKDF (reference sequence). V was shortened by 8 bases and J by 2 bases, with 17 bases between the two germline ends. This CDR3 has 15 residues. The CDR3 bases are TGTGCCACCTCCGACCCCGGCTATAACACAGATACGCAGTATTTT. Protein: CATSDPGYNTDTQYF.

The chain links TRBV12-3 or TRBV12-4 to TRBJ2-3; 13 positions match TRBD2. The V gene end was trimmed by 6 bases and the J gene end by 0 bases; junction bases not matched to a gene: 21. There are 22 residues in the CDR3. CDR3 loop: CASSTTQGLAGVVSKSTDTQYF. CDR3 DNA sequence: TGTGCCAGCAGCACCACGCAAGGACTAGCGGGAGTTGTATCCAAGAGCACAGATACGCAGTATTTT.

The chain carries TRBV6-5 and TRBJ2-1; the match to TRBD2 covers 7 bases. The germline V gene encodes CDR1 MNHEY and CDR2 SVGAGI. V lost 0 bases, J lost 8 bases, and 7 bases stayed unmatched. This CDR3 has 15 residues. The CDR3 reads CASSYSSGAWHEQFF. The CDR3 DNA follows: TGTGCCAGCAGTTACTCCAGCGGGGCCTGGCATGAGCAGTTCTTC.

The rearrangement joins TRBV25-1 to TRBJ2-5; 7 positions match TRBD1. CDR3 length: 14 residues. From germline, CDR1 is MGHDK and CDR2 SYGVNS. J lost 1 base, V lost 6 bases, and 5 bases had no gene match. This CDR3 reads CASRGDRLQETQYF. The CDR3 nucleotides are TGTGCCAGCAGGGGGGACAGACTCCAAGAGACCCAGTACTTC.

This clonotype was counted only a few times. The chain joins TRBV4-3 to TRBJ2-1; 7 positions agree with TRBD2. The ends lost 0 bases at V and 0 bases at J; junction bases unmatched: 5. Germline loops: CDR1 LGHNA, CDR2 YSLEER. CDR3 size: 17 residues. The CDR3: CASSQDASGNSYNEQFF. Written as DNA, the CDR3 is TGCGCCAGCAGCCAAGATGCGAGCGGGAACTCCTACAATGAGCAGTTCTTC.

This clonotype was observed a handful of times. The chain recombines TRBV7-8 with TRBJ2-1, with D perhaps matching TRBD1 or TRBD2 (5 bases each). V was clipped by 4 bases and J by 7 bases, with 20 bases between them. Looked up from germline, CDR1 is SGHVS and CDR2 is FQNEAQ. The CDR3 has 16 amino acids. CDR3 region: CASSSDYRGVKNEQFF. As DNA, the CDR3 is TGTGCCAGCAGCTCAGACTACAGAGGGGTCAAGAATGAGCAGTTCTTC.

This clonotype was seen more than once but under ten times. The chain has TRBV9 and TRBJ1-2, with a weak D call TRBD1 (6 bases). This CDR3 spans 13 amino acids. CDR1 and CDR2 from the germline V gene are SGDLS and YYNGEE. V gave up 0 bases and J gave up 6 bases, with 9 bases separating them. The CDR3 loop reads CASSVGGAHGYTF. The CDR3 nucleotides read TGTGCCAGCAGCGTAGGGGGGGCGCATGGCTACACCTTC.

Concerning this clonotype: Germline and junction disagree at one end, which may indicate a read error. The CDR3: CASSLGGQGPQETQYF. The CDR3 DNA sequence: TGTGCTAGCAGCCTAGGGGGACAGGGACCCCAAGAGACCCAGTACTTC. The V and J genes are TRBV7-7 and TRBJ2-5; 9 bases map to TRBD1. The germline V gene encodes CDR1 SSHAT and CDR2 FNYEAQ (reference sequence). The length of the CDR3 is 16 residues.